These 11 T cell receptor beta chains originate from one sample sequenced in a study of T cell repertoires in cytomegalovirus infection. These receptors have no identified antigens. TCRdb called the reads again in MiXCR, with one record for every CDR3 protein. The table records a few hundred thousand distinct CDR3 sequences, approximately 32% of them present only once. The sample in question was cultured PBMCs, obtained from culture after CMV antigen stimulation. The receptors were gathered from a human donor in good health (CMV status not recorded). Some clones in this sample may be carry-over from other donors' samples.

This chain links TRBV6-8 with TRBJ2-5; no firm D call. Germline CDR1 MNHGY, CDR2 SAAAGT. Deletions cut 4 bases from V and 5 bases from J, with 11 bases between. The CDR3 runs 13 residues. The CDR3 DNA reads as TGTGCCAGCAGTTGGGCTTTAAGGGAGACCCAGTACTTC. It codes for CASSWALRETQYF.

This clonotype has a handful of counts. CDR3 protein: CASSAGQGPYEQYF. The CDR3 region has the DNA TGTGCCAGCAGCGCGGGACAGGGTCCCTACGAGCAGTACTTC. This chain uses TRBV7-3 with TRBJ2-7, with 9 bases lining up with TRBD1. The germline V gene has CDR1 SGHTA and CDR2 FQGTGA. This CDR3 contains 14 residues. V lost 5 bases and J lost 2; bases outside the gene matches: 4.

This chain uses TRBV28 with TRBJ1-2; 9 nucleotides agree with TRBD1. V lost 4 bases to trimming and J lost 6 bases; unmatched junction nucleotides: 12. The CDR3 length is 16 residues. Germline CDR1 reads MDHEN; CDR2 reads SYDVKM. This CDR3 is CASSSRTGVRFDGYTF. DNA for the CDR3: TGTGCCAGCAGTTCTAGGACAGGGGTAAGGTTTGATGGCTACACCTTC.

This clonotype was counted at least ten times. V usage is TRBV28 and J usage is TRBJ1-5; perhaps TRBD1 as D (6 bases). CDR3 length: 15 residues. V lost 2 bases and J lost 5, with 13 bases in between. Germline CDR1 is MDHEN and CDR2 is SYDVKM. DNA for the CDR3: TGTGCCAGCAGTTTAACCGGGACACTCGATCAGCCCCAGCATTTT. This encodes CASSLTGTLDQPQHF. Together with reference TRBV28 and TRBJ1-5, the CDR3 gives the full variable domain: DVKVTQSSRYLVKRTGEKVFLECVQDMDHENMFWYRQDPGLGLRLIYFSYDVKMKEKGDIPEGYSVSREKKERFSLILESASTNQTSMYLCASSLTGTLDQPQHFGDGTRLSIL.

This clonotype appeared a few times. J is TRBJ2-3 and V is TRBV5-4; D may be TRBD1 (5 bases). The V gene's germline CDR1 is SGHNT and CDR2 YYREEE (reference sequence). The CDR3 contains 13 residues. Deletions cut 5 bases from V and 0 bases from J, with 7 bases between. The CDR3 loop reads CASRRTSTDTQYF. For the CDR3, the DNA is TGTGCCAGCAGAAGGACAAGCACAGATACGCAGTATTTT.

This clonotype came up a few times. The chain carries TRBV28 and TRBJ1-3; perhaps TRBD1 as D (5 bases). Trimming removed 8 bases from V and 0 bases from J, with 20 bases in between. The germline CDR1 and CDR2 sequences are MDHEN and SYDVKM. CDR3 length: 17 residues. As DNA, the CDR3 is TGTGCCAGCCGACCGGGACTTTCCGCCCCCTCTGGAAACACCATATATTTT. Translation gives CASRPGLSAPSGNTIYF.

The chain combines TRBV28 with TRBJ2-7, with no clear D. The germline V gene encodes CDR1 MDHEN and CDR2 SYDVKM. This CDR3 has 12 residues. Trimming stripped 4 bases from V and 2 bases from J, with 6 bases between. The CDR3 region is CASSSVTYEQYF. As DNA, the CDR3 is TGTGCCAGCAGTTCTGTTACCTACGAGCAGTACTTC.

The chain has TRBV7-9 and TRBJ2-1; TRBD2 is a possible D gene (6 bases). Germline CDR1 is SEHNR and CDR2 is FQNEAQ (reference sequence). V was pared by 0 bases and J by 6 bases, with 15 bases between. This CDR3 spans 16 amino acids. CDR3 nucleotides: TGTGCCAGCAGCTTAGCGGGGACGGGAGTCCGCAATGAGCAGTTCTTC. Amino acids: CASSLAGTGVRNEQFF.

The J gene is TRBJ2-5, the V gene TRBV10-3, with TRBD2 identical over 10 bases. Trimming at V came to 2 bases and at J to 5 bases, leaving 2 bases not matched to a gene. This CDR3 has 14 residues. The germline gives CDR1 ENHRY, CDR2 SYGVKD. The CDR3 sequence: CAISEPSGSETQYF. DNA of the CDR3: TGTGCCATCAGTGAGCCTAGCGGGAGTGAGACCCAGTACTTC.

The V and J genes are TRBV6-1 and TRBJ1-5; no clear D gene. The CDR3 contains 16 residues. Germline loops: CDR1 MNHNS, CDR2 SASEGT. Trimming left V 2 bases short and J 5 bases short, with 16 bases between. The CDR3 DNA reads TGTGCCAGCAGTGAATACAGCGGGGATTGGGATCAGCCCCAGCATTTT. Amino acids: CASSEYSGDWDQPQHF.

Only a few counts were recorded for this clonotype. The chain uses TRBV20-1 and TRBJ1-1; a weak D match, TRBD1 (6 bases). V lost 1 base to trimming and J lost 8 bases, with 23 bases between them. Germline V CDR1 and CDR2: DFQATT, SNEGSKA (reference sequence). CDR3 length: 16 amino acids. This CDR3 reads CSARGYSGEENKEAFF. The CDR3 nucleotides are TGCAGTGCTAGAGGGTACTCAGGGGAAGAAAATAAAGAAGCTTTCTTT.